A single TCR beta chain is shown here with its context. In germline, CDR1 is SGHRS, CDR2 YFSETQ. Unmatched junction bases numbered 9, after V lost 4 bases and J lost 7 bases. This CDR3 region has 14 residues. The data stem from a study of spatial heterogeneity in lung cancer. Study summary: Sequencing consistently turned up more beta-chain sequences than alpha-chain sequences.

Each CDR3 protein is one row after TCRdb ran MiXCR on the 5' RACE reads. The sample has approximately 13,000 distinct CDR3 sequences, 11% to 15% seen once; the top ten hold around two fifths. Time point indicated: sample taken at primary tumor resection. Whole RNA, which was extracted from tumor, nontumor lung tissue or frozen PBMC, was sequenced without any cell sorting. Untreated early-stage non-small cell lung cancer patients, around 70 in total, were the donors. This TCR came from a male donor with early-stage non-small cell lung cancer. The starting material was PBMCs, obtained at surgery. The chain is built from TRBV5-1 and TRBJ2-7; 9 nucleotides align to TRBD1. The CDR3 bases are TGCGCCAGCAGCGCGACAGGGGGGTCTCTGGAGCAGTACTTC. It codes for CASSATGGSLEQYF.